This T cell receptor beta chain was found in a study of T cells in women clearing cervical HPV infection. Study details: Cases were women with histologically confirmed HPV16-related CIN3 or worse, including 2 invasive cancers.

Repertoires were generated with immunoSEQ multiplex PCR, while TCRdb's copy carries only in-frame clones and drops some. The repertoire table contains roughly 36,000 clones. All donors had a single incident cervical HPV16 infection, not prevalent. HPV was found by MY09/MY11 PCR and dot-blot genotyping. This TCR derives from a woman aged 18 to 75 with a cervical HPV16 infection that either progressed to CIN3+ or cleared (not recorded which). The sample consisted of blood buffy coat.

The sequenced part of the CDR3 DNA is TGTGCCAGCAGCTTGGGCGGGAATACG. Amino acid sequence: CASSLGGNT. The entire CDR3 is CASSLGGNTQYF. The chain links TRBV5-6 to TRBJ2-3; D perhaps matches TRBD2 (6 bases). The sequenced fragment ends 3 residues before the CDR3 boundary, so the rest is inferred from the germline J gene. This CDR3 contains 12 residues. Germline V gene lookup returns CDR1 SGHDT and CDR2 YYEEEE. V was clipped by 0 bases and J by 7 bases, with 6 bases between them.